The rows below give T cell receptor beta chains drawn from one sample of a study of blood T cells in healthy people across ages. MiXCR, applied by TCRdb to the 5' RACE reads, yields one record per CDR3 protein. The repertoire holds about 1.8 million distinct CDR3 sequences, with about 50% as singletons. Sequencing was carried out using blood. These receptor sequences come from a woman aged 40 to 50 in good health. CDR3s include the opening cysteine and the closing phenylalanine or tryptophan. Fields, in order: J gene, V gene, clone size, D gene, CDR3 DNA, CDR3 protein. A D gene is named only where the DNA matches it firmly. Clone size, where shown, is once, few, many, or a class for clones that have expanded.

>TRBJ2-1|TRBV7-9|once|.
TGTGCCAGCAGCTTATTTCAGGGCGGGAATGAGCAGTTCTTC
CASSLFQGGNEQFF
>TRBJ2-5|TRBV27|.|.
TGTGCCACCAAACGCTTGGGGTCCCGGGGAGAGACCCAGTACTTC
CATKRLGSRGETQYF
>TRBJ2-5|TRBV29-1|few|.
TGCAGTGTTATCAGGGGCCAAGAGACCCAGTACTTC
CSVIRGQETQYF
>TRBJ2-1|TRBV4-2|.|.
TGTGCCAGCAGCCCCACTGGCGCCGACAATGAGCAGTTCTTC
CASSPTGADNEQFF
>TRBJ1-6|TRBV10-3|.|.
TGTGCCATCAGGGACGGGAATTCACCCCCCCACTTT
CAIRDGNSPPHF
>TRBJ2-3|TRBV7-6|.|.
TGTGCCAGCAGCTTAGCGGTTAACAAAGATACGCAGTATTTT
CASSLAVNKDTQYF
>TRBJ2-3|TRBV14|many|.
TGTGCCAGCAGCCAGGCTGCTAGCTCCCAACAGTATTTT
CASSQAASSQQYF
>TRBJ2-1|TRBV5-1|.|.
TGCGCCAGCAGCCGTTCCCCAGGGCCGGATAGTGAGCAGTTCTTC
CASSRSPGPDSEQFF
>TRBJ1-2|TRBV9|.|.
TGTGCCAGCACAAAAGGAGCGGAGCCTAACTATGGCTACACCTTC
CASTKGAEPNYGYTF
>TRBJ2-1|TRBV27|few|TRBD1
TGTGCCAGCAGTTTATCGGCGGGACAGGGGTTTTCCTACAATGAGCAGTTCTTC
CASSLSAGQGFSYNEQFF
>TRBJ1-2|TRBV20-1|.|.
TGCAGTGCCCCGTCCGGGAGACTGACGGACTATGGCTACACCTTC
CSAPSGRLTDYGYTF
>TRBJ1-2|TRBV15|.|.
TGTGCCACCAGCAGAGTTCCTAACTATGGCTACACCTTC
CATSRVPNYGYTF
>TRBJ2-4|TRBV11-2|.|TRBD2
TGTGCCAGCAGCTTAGCGGGGGGTGGGGTCATTCAGTACTTC
CASSLAGGGVIQYF
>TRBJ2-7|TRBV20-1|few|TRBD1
TGCAGTGCTGGGACAGGGCAACTCTACGAGCAGTACTTC
CSAGTGQLYEQYF
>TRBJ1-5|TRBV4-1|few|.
TGCGCCAGCAGCCAAGTGGCAGGGGAAGCGCAGCCCCAGCATTTT
CASSQVAGEAQPQHF
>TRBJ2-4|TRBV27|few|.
TGTGCCAGCAGTGCCGCCATCAGGGGCCTAGCCAAAAACATTCAGTACTTC
CASSAAIRGLAKNIQYF
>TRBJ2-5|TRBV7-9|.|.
TGTGCCAGCAGCTTAGAGGGGGCGGGGCACCAAGAGACCCAGTACTTC
CASSLEGAGHQETQYF
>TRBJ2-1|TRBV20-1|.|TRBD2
TGCAGTGCTTACTCCGGACTAGCGGCTTACAATGAGCAGTTCTTC
CSAYSGLAAYNEQFF
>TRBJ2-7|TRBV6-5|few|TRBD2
TGTGCCAGCAGTTTCAGGACTAGCGGCACCTACGAGCAGTACTTC
CASSFRTSGTYEQYF
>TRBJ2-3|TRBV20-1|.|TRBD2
TGCAGTGCTAGGGGGCACGGGACTAGCGGCACAGATACGCAGTATTTT
CSARGHGTSGTDTQYF
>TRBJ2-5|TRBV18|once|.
TGTGCCAGCTCACCGGGACTTCGCCTACAAGAGACCCAGTACTTC
CASSPGLRLQETQYF
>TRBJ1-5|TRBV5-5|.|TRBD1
TGTGCCAGCAGCTTATGGCAGGGGGCTGACCAGCCCCAGCATTTT
CASSLWQGADQPQHF